The clone carrying this T cell receptor (beta chain) was observed many times. Germline V gene data show CDR1 as LNHNV and CDR2 as YYDKDF (reference sequence). CDR3 length equals 15 residues. The V and J ends lost 3 bases and 2 bases, in that order; junction bases with no gene match: 3. This sample was taken from a study of identical twins. TCRdb recomputed calls from the 5' RACE reads with MiXCR, one row per CDR3 protein. The sample includes under 300,000 distinct CDR3 sequences, roughly 13% of them seen just once. The same specimen was also included in a second study, on yellow fever vaccine responses in identical twins.

The sequenced sample consisted of memory (CD45RO+) T cells sorted from blood. The chain uses TRBV15 and TRBJ2-1, with TRBD1 matching over 8 bases. This TCR was recovered from a woman aged 18-29 years in good health. The CDR3 is CATSSGQGPYNEQFF. The CDR3 DNA follows: TGTGCCACCAGCAGTGGACAGGGTCCCTACAATGAGCAGTTCTTC.